Listed below are T cell receptor beta chains from one sample, sequenced in a study of identifying expanded T cells in peripheral blood. Repertoires were generated with immunoSEQ multiplex PCR, while TCRdb's copy carries only in-frame clones and drops some. The table has 95,000 or so clones, around 86% seen once. The sample taken for sequencing was blood. These receptors came from a person between 18 and 69 years old in good health. The CDR3 runs from the conserved cysteine through the conserved F or W. Fields, in order: V gene, J gene, clone size, D gene, CDR3 DNA, CDR3 protein. A D gene is named only where the DNA matches it firmly. Clone sizes are given selectively: once, few, many, or a class where the clone is expanded.

TRBV7-6	TRBJ2-3	-	TRBD2	TGTGCCAGCAGCTTAGCGAGTAGCGGGGGCACAGATACGCAGTATTTT	CASSLASSGGTDTQYF
TRBV2	TRBJ2-5	-	TRBD1	TGTGCCAGCAGCCAGGGGGCGGAGACCCAGTACTTC	CASSQGAETQYF
TRBV5-8	TRBJ2-3	-	-	TGTGCCAGCAGCTTCGTGGGACCAGGCACAGATACGCAGTATTTT	CASSFVGPGTDTQYF
TRBV5-4	TRBJ2-5	-	-	TGTGCCAGCAGCCGAAGAGAACAAGAGACCCAGTACTTC	CASSRREQETQYF
TRBV6-5	TRBJ1-2	-	-	TGTGCCAGCAGTTACTTCGGGAGCCGCGTTGATGGCTACACCTTC	CASSYFGSRVDGYTF
TRBV7-8	TRBJ1-5	few	-	TGTGCCAGCAGCCAAAATTGGGGACCCCAGCATTTT	CASSQNWGPQHF
TRBV7-9	TRBJ2-7	-	TRBD1	TGTGCCAGCAGCCCAACTCCGGGACAGTCCTACGAGCAGTACTTC	CASSPTPGQSYEQYF
TRBV14	TRBJ1-2	-	TRBD1	TGTGCCAGCAGCCTTCCGGGACAGGGCAACTATGGCTACACCTTC	CASSLPGQGNYGYTF
TRBV5-5	TRBJ2-7	-	TRBD2	TGTGCCAGCAGCCCGGGACTAGCGGATACCTACGAGCAGTACTTC	CASSPGLADTYEQYF
TRBV11-2	TRBJ1-1	-	-	TGTGCCAGCAGCGCTGGGGAGAACACTGAAGCTTTCTTT	CASSAGENTEAFF
TRBV6-5	TRBJ2-2	-	TRBD1	TGTGCCAGCAGGATCGGTGACAGGGGGGGGAGGGAGCTGTTTTTT	CASRIGDRGGRELFF
TRBV5-1	TRBJ1-3	-	TRBD1	TGCGCCAGCAGCACCGGGACAGGGAACTCTGGAAACACCATATATTTT	CASSTGTGNSGNTIYF